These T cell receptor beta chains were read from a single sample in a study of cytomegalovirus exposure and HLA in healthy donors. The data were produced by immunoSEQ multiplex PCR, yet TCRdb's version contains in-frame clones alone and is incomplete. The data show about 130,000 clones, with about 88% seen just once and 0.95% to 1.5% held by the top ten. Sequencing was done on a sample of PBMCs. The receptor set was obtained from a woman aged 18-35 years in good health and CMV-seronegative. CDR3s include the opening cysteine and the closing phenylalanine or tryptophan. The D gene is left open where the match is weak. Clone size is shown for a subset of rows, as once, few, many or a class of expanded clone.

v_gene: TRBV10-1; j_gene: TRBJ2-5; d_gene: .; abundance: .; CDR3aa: CASSGDLSRTQYF
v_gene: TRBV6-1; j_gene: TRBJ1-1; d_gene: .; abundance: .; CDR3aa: CASRYGTDNTEAFF
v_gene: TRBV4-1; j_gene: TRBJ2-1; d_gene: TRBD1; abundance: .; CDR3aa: CASSQAGAGGNEQFF
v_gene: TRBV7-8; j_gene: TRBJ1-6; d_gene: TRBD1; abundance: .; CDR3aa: CASSFETGRNSPLHF
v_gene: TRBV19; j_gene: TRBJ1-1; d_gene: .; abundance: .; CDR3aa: CASSSDTEAFF
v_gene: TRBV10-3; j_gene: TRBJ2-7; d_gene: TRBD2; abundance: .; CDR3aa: CAIKGTSVSSYEQYF
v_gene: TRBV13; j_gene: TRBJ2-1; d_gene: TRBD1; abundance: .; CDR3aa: CASSHKDRVYDEQFF
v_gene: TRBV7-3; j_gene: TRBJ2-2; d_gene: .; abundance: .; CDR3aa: CASSLLRGTVETGELFF
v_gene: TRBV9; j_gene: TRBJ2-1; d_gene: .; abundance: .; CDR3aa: CASSSRTTDNEQFF
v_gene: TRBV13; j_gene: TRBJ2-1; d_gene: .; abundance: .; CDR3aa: CASSLGRRGPYNEQFF
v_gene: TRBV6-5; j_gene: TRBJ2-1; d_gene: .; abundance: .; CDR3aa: CASSYSVGGNEQFF
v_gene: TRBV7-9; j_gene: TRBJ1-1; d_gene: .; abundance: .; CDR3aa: CASSSGLEAFF
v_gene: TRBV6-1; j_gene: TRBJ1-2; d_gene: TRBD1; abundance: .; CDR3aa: CASLLRTGGMGYTF
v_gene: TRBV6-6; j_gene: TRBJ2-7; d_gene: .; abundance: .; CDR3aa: CASSYSWSDSYEQYF
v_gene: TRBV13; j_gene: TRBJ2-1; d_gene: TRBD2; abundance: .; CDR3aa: CASSLSGAGGHDDISYNEQFF
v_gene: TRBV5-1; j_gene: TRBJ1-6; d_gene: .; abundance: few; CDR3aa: CASSSRVADHSPLHF
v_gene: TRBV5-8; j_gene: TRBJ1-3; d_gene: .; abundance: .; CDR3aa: CASSSTPRNTIYF
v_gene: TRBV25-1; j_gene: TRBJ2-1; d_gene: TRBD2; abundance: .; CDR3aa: CASSEEVGRGSYNEQFF
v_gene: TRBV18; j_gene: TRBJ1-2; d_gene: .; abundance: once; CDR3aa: CASSPGVIHGYTF
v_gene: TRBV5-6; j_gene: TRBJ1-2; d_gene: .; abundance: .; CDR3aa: CASSGTTYTF
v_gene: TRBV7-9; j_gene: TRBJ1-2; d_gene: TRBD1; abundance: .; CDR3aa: CASSPDRGAYGYTF
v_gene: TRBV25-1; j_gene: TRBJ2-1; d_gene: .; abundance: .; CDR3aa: CASGPAGINEQFF
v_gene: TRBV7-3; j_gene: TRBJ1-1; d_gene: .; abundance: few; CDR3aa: CASSPQGSMNTEAFF
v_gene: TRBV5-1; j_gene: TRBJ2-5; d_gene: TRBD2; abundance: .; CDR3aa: CASSVGLAGGSGETQYF
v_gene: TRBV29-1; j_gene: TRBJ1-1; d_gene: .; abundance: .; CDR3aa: CSVGGLPRKAFF
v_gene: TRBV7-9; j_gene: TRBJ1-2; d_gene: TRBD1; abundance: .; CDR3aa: CASREGTGTGNGYTF
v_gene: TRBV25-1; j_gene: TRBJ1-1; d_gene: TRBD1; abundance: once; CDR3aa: CASSDRQGVNTEAFF
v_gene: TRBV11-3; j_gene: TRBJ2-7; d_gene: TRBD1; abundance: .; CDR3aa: CASSLRDSDYEQYF
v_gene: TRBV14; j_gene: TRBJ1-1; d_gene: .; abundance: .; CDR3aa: CASSQEVRIRERTEAFF
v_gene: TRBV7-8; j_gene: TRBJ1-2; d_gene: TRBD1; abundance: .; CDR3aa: CASSPQTGTNYGYTF
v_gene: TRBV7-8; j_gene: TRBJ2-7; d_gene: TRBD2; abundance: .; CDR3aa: CASTTMRGSSYEQYF
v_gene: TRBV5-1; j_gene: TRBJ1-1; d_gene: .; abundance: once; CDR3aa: CASSSEGTEAFF
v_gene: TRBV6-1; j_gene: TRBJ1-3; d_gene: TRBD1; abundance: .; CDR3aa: CASTVRGPGNTIYF
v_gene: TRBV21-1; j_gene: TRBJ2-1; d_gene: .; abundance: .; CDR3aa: CASSAGILFVPTDCNEQFF
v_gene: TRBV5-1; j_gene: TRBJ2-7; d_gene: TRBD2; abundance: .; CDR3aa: CASSLSSLAGGRSYEQYF
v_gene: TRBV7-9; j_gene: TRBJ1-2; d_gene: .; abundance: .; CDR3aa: CASSGRTSRYDTF
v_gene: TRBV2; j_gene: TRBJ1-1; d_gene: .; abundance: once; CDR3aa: CASTYTENTEAFF
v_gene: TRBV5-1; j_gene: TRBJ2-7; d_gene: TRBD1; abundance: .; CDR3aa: CASSTGQATYEQYF
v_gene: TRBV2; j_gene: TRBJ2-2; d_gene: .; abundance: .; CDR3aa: CASSDQNTGELFF